This T cell receptor (beta chain) was sequenced in a study of tumor and adjacent non-tumor tissue in lung cancer (dated by TCRdb to 2017 to 2018). Describing the broader study: By cancer type, the cohort comprised under 15 adenocarcinoma patients, 2 squamous cell carcinoma patients and 1 small cell lung cancer patient. Among the roughly 15 patients, ages ranged from roughly 31 to 85 years, about 10 were men and 5 were women, and disease was TNM stage I to III. A total of approximately 130,000,000 productive TCRbeta reads were generated by sequencing, corresponding to an average of about 4.17 million reads per sample. Using bulk TCRbeta repertoires from roughly 14 lung cancer patients, the study set lung tumor tissue side by side with matched distant non-tumor lung tissue. Around 30 paired specimens, one tumor and one normal lung sample per patient, were profiled by TCRbeta CDR3 sequencing. What the authors observed across the whole study: A significantly larger cumulative share of the repertoire was made up by the top 100 clones in normal lung than in tumor tissue. Neither the sequencing platform nor unique molecular identifiers are mentioned in the methods. Younger patients had significantly higher TCR diversity, and higher tumor TCR diversity was associated with shorter overall and disease-free survival. Tumor tissue showed significantly higher TCR diversity (inverse Simpson) than normal lung tissue, at around 450 vs 150 (P = 0.0075, Mann-Whitney U test). Only roughly 14 patients were in the cohort, and the authors stated that larger samples and more detailed clinical data are needed. Peripheral blood was not sequenced, so blood TCRbeta repertoires were not examined in the lung cancer patients of the study.

Details on this clonotype: Its antigen is unknown. No base qualities exist here, and no much larger clone lies one base off it.

Library generation was performed with multiplex PCR. The listed sequencing device is Illumina HiSeq 2500. Following protocols modified from ARM-PCR, the researchers constructed TCRbeta libraries through three rounds of nested PCR with primers (Table S4). Before sequencing, PCR products in the 200-500 bp range were cut out of the gel and cleaned up using the QIAquick gel extraction kit. The published analysis was carried out like this. Trimmomatic was used to clean the reads, FLASH merged the cleaned reads into complete CDR3 sequences, and MiTCR assigned the sequences to V(D)J germline segments. VDJtools was used to compute clonal diversity as the inverse Simpson's index. In-frame sequences lacking a premature stop codon were counted as productive reads. Starting from the raw public reads, TCRdb applied fastp trimming at Q25, assembled clones with MiXCR and retained in-frame beta chains. Rows matching on CDR3 protein sequence are summarized as one entry with the most common DNA and genes. These V and J calls rely on TCRdb rather than the paper's analysis. The sample table contains about 110,000 distinct CDR3 sequences; only one count was recorded for 60% to 80% of them. The top ten clones comprise roughly 35% of the sample.

RNA was isolated from bulk, unsorted tissue, and RNA quality was assessed with a NanoDrop ND-1000 and an Agilent 2100. All donors had newly diagnosed lung cancer, had not received prior chemotherapy, and were admitted for thoracic surgery in China between August and November 2014. Patients with previous radiotherapy or chemotherapy, or with another concurrent cancer, were excluded from the study. Pieces of surgical tissue measuring about 1-2.1 cm3 were kept in RNAlater solution and held at -80 degrees C until needed. The CDR3, cysteine through phenylalanine, is 15 amino acids long. The sequence is cut down to CDR3 DNA, 45 bases in frame from base 1. Trimming costs V 5 bases and J 5 bases, and their ends lie 17 bases apart. Taken from the germline V gene, the CDR1 and CDR2 loops are MDHEN and SYDVKM.

This TCR was sampled from a woman aged 60-75 years with non-small cell lung cancer. Source material: lung tumor tissue. The chain links TRBV28 with TRBJ2-3, and possibly TRBD2, on 6 matching bases. The CDR3 amino acid sequence is: CASSLGDSGLDTQYF. The DNA sequence is TGTGCCAGCAGTCTTGGGGACTCTGGCCTAGATACGCAGTATTTT. Reference TRBV28 and TRBJ2-3 proteins supply the regions before and after the CDR3; the full variable domain is: DVKVTQSSRYLVKRTGEKVFLECVQDMDHENMFWYRQDPGLGLRLIYFSYDVKMKEKGDIPEGYSVSREKKERFSLILESASTNQTSMYLCASSLGDSGLDTQYFGPGTRLTVL.